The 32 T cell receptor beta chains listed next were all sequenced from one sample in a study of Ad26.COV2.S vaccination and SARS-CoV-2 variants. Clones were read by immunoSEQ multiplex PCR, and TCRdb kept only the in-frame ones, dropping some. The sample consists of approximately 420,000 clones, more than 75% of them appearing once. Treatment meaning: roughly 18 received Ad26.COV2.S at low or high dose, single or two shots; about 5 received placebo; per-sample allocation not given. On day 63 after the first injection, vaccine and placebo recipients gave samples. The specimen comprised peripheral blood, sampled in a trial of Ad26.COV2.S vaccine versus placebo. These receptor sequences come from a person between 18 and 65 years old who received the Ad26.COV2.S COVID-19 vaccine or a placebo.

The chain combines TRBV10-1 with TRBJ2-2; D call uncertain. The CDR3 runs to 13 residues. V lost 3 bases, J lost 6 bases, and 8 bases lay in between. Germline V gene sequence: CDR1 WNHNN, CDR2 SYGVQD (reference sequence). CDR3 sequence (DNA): TGCGCCAGCAGTGATGGGGTGGCCGGGGAGCTGTTTTTT. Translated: CASSDGVAGELFF.

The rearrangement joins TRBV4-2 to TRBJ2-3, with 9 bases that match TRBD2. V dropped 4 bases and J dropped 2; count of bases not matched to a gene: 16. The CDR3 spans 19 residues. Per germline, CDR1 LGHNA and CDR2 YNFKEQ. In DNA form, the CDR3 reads TGTGCCAGCAGCCGTCCCATGGAAGCGGGGGGTTCTGACACAGATACGCAGTATTTT. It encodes CASSRPMEAGGSDTDTQYF.

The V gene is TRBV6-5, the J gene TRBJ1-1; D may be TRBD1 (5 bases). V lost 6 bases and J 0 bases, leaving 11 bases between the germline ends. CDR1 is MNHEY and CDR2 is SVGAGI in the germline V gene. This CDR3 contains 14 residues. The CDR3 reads CASSRMGVNTEAFF. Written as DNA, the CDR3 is TGTGCCAGCAGCCGCATGGGGGTGAACACTGAAGCTTTCTTT.

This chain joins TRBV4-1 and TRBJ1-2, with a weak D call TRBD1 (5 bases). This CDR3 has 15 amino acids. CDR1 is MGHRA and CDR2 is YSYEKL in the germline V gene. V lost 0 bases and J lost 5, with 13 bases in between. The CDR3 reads CASSQEFGGRYGYTF. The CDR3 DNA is TGCGCCAGCAGCCAAGAGTTCGGGGGGAGGTATGGCTACACCTTC.

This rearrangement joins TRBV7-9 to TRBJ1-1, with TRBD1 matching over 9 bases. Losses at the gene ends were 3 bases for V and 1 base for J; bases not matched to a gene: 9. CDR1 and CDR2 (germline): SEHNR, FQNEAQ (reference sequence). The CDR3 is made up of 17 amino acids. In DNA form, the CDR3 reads TGTGCCAGCAGCTTGGGGACAGGGAAGGGTAGGAACACTGAAGCTTTCTTT. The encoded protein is CASSLGTGKGRNTEAFF.

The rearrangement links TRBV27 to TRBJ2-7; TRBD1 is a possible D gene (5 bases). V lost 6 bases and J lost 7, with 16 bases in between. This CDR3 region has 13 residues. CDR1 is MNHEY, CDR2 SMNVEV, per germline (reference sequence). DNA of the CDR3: TGTGCCAGCAGACGCCAGGGTGTCCGGGAGCAGTACTTC. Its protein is CASRRQGVREQYF.

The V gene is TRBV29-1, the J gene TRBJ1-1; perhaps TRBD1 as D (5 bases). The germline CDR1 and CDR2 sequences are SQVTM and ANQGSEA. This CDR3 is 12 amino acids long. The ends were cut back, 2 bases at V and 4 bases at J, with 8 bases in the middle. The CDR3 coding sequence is TGCAGCGTTGAATGGGGGGGCACTGAAGCTTTCTTT. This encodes CSVEWGGTEAFF.

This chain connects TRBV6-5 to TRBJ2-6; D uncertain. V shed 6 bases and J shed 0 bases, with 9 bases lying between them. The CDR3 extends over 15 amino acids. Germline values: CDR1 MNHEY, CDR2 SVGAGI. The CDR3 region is CASRFDHSGANVLTF. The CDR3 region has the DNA TGTGCCAGCAGATTTGACCACTCTGGGGCCAACGTCCTGACTTTC.

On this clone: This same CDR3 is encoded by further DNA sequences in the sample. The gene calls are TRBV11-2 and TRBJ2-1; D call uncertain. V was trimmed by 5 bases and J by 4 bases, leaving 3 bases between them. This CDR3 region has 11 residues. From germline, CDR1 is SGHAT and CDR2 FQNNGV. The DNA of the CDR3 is TGTGCCAGCAGCCATTACAATGAGCAGTTCTTC. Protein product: CASSHYNEQFF.

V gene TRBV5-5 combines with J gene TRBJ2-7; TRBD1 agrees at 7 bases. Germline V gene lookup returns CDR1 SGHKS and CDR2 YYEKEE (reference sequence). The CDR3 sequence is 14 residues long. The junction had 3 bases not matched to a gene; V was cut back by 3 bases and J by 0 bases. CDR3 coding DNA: TGTGCCAGCAGCTACGGACAGGCCTCCTACGAGCAGTACTTC. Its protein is CASSYGQASYEQYF.

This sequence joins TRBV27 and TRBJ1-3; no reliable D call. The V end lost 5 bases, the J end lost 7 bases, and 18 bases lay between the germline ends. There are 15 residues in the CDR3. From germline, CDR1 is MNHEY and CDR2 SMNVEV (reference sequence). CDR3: CASSSTALPGNTIYF. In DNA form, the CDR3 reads TGTGCCAGCAGTAGCACAGCGCTCCCGGGGAACACCATATATTTT.

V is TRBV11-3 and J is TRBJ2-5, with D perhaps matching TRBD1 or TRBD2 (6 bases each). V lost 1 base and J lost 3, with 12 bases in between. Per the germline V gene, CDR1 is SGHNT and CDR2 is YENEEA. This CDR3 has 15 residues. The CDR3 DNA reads TGTGCCAGCAGCTTAGTAGCAGGGGAGGAAGAGACCCAGTACTTC. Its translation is CASSLVAGEEETQYF. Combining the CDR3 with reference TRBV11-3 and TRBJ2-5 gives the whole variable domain EAGVVQSPRYKIIEKKQPVAFWCNPISGHNTLYWYLQNLGQGPELLIRYENEEAVDDSQLPKDRFSAERLKGVDSTLKIQPAELGDSAVYLCASSLVAGEEETQYFGPGTRLLVL.

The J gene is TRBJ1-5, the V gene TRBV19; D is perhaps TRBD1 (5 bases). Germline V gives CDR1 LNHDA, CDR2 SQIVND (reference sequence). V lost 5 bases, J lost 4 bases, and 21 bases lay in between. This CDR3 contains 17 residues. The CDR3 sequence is CASSLQPGRYENQPQHF. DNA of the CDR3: TGTGCCAGTAGTCTACAACCGGGACGCTATGAGAATCAGCCCCAGCATTTT.

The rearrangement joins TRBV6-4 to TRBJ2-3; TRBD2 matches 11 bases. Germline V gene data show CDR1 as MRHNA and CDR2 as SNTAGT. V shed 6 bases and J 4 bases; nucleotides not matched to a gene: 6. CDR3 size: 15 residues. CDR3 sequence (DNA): TGTGCCAGCAGCCCTACTAGCGGGGGAGCAGATACGCAGTATTTT. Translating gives CASSPTSGGADTQYF.

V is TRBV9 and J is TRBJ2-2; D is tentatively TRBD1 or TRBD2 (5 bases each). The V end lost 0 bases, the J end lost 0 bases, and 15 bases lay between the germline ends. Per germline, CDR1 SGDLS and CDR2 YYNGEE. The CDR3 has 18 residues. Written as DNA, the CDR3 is TGTGCCAGCAGCGTAGAATTAGGGGACGGCCCGAACACCGGGGAGCTGTTTTTT. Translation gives CASSVELGDGPNTGELFF.

The CDR3 DNA follows: TGTGCCAGCAGCCAAGAGGTGAGAGTCATTAGAAACTATGGCTACACCTTC. As protein: CASSQEVRVIRNYGYTF. This chain connects TRBV3-1 (or the pseudogene TRBV3-2) to TRBJ1-2; no reliable D call. Trimming pared 0 bases from V and 2 bases from J, leaving 16 bases between. This CDR3 contains 17 residues. Germline assignment: CDR1 LGHDT and CDR2 YNNKEL (reference sequence).

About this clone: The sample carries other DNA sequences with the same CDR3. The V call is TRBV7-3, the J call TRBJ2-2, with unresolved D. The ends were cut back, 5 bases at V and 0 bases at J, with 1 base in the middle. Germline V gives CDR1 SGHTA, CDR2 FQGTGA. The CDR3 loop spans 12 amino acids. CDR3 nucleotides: TGTGCCAGCAGCCCGAACACCGGGGAGCTGTTTTTT. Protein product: CASSPNTGELFF.

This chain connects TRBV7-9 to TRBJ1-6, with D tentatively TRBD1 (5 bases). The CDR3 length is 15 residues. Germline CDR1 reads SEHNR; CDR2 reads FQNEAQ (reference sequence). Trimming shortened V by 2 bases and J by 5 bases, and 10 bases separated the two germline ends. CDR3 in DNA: TGTGCCAGCAGCTTAAGAGGAGGGGATAATTCACCCCTCCACTTT. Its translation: CASSLRGGDNSPLHF.

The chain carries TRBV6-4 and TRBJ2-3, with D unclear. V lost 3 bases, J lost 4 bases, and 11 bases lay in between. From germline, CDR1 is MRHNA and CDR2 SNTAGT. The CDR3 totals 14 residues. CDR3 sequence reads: CASSDYRTADTQYF. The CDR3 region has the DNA TGTGCCAGCAGTGATTATCGAACCGCAGATACGCAGTATTTT.

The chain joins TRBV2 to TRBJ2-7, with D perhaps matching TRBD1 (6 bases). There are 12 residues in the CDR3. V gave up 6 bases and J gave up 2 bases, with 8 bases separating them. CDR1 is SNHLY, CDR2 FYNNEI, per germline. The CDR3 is CASRDRTYEQYF. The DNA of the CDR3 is TGTGCCAGCAGGGACAGAACCTACGAGCAGTACTTC.

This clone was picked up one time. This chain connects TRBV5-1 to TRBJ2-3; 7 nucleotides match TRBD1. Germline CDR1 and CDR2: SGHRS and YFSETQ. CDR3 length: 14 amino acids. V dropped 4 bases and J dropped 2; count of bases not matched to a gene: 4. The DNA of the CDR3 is TGCGCCAGCAGCGTGGGACAGAACACAGATACGCAGTATTTT. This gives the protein CASSVGQNTDTQYF.

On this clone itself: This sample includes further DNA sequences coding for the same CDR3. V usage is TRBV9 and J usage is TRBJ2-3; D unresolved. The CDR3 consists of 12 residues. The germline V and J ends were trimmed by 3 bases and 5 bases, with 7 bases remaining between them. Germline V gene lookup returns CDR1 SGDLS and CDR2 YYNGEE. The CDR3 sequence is CASSGIRDTQYF. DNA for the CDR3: TGTGCCAGCAGCGGAATAAGAGATACGCAGTATTTT.

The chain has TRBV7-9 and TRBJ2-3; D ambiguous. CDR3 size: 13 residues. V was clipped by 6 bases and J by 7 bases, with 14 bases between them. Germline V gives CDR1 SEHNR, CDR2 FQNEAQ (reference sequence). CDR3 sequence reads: CASRHLKTYTQYF. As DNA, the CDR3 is TGTGCCAGCAGACACCTAAAGACGTATACGCAGTATTTT.

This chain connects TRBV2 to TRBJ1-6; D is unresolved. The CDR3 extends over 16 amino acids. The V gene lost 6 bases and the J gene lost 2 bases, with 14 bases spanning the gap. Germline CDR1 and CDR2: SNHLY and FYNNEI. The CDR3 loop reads CASREIAGAYNSPLHF. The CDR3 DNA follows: TGTGCCAGCAGGGAAATAGCGGGCGCCTATAATTCACCCCTCCACTTT.

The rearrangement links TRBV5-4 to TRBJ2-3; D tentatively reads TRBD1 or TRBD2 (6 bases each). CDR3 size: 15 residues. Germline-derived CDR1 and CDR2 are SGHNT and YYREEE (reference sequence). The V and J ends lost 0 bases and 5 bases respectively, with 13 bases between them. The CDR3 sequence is CASSLVPRGRDTQYF. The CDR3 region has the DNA TGTGCCAGCAGCTTGGTCCCCCGGGGGCGAGATACGCAGTATTTT.

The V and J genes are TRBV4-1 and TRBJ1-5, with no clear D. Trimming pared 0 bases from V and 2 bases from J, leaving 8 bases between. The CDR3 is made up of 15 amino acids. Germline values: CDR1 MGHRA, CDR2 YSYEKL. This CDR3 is CASSQDAGGNQPQHF. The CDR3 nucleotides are TGCGCCAGCAGCCAAGACGCGGGAGGCAATCAGCCCCAGCATTTT.

CDR3 bases: TGTGCCTGGAGTGTACTGATAGGGGCAGGGGAGACCCAGTACTTC. Its protein product is CAWSVLIGAGETQYF. The V and J genes are TRBV30 and TRBJ2-5, with D possibly being TRBD1 (5 bases). There are 15 residues in the CDR3. Germline CDR1 reads GTSNPN; CDR2 reads SVGIG (reference sequence). Trimming left V 0 bases short and J 5 bases short, with 16 bases between.

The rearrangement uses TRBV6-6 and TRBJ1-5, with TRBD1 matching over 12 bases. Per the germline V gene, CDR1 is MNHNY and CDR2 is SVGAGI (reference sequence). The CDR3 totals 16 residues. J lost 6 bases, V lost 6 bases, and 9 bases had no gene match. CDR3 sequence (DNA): TGTGCCAGCAGCTATTGGGACAGGGGGCTGGGTCAGCCCCAGCATTTT. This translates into CASSYWDRGLGQPQHF.

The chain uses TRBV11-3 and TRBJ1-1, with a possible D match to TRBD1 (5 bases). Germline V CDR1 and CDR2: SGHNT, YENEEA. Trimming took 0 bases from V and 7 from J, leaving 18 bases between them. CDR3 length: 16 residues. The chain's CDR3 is CASSLDVTLGTGEAFF. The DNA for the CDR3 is TGTGCCAGCAGCTTAGACGTGACCCTCGGGACGGGTGAAGCTTTCTTT.

The CDR3: CASSPLVGQEYYNEQFF. The CDR3 coding sequence is TGTGCCAGCTCACCTCTTGTCGGACAGGAGTACTACAATGAGCAGTTCTTC. This rearrangement joins TRBV18 to TRBJ2-1, with 7 nucleotides matching TRBD1. V shed 3 bases, J shed 3 bases, and the junction held 11 bases outside the gene matches. CDR1 is KGHSH and CDR2 is LQKENI in the germline V gene. This CDR3 is built from 17 residues.

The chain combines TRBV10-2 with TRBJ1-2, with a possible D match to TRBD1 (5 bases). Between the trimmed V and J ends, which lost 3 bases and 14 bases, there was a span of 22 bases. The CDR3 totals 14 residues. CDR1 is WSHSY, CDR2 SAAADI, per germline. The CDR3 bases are TGCGCCAGCAGTGAAGGGACGGGGATTTTCGGCTGGACCTTC. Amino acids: CASSEGTGIFGWTF.

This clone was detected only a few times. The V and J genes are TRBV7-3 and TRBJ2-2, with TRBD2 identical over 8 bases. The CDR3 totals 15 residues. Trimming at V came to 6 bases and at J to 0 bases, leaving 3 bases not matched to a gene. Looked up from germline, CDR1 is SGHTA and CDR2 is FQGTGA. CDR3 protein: CASSKRGPNTGELFF. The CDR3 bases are TGTGCCAGCAGTAAGCGGGGGCCGAACACCGGGGAGCTGTTTTTT. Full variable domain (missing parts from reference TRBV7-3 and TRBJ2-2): GAGVSQTPSNKVTEKGKYVELRCDPISGHTALYWYRQSLGQGPEFLIYFQGTGAADDSGLPNDRFFAVRPEGSVSTLKIQRTERGDSAVYLCASSKRGPNTGELFFGEGSRLTVL.